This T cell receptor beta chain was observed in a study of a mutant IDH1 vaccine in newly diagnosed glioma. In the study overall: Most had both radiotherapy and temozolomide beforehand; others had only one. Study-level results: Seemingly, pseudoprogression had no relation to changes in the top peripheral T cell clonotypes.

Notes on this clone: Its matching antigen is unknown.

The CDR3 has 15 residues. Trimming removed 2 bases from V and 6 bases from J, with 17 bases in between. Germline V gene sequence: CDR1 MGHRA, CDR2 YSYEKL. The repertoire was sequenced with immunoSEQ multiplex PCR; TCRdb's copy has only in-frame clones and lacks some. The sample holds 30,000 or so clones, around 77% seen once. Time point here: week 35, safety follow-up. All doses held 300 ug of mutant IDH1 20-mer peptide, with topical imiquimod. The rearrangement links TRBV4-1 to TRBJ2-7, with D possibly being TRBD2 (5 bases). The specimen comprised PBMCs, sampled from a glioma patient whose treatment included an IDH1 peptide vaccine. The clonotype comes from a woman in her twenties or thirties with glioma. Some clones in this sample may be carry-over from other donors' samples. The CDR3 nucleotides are TGCGCCAGCAGCCAAAAAACCGGGGATCTACGCGAGCAGTACTTC. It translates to CASSQKTGDLREQYF.